This T cell receptor beta chain appears in the sequencing data of a study of CD8+CD57+ T cells in acquired aplastic anemia. Patients included in sequencing had previously demonstrated CD8+CD57+ cell expansion by flow cytometry. The patients, all of them, had severe acquired aplastic anemia. Therapy had not been given to patients before blood sampling. The use of genomic DNA as template underpinned the TCR beta VDJ and CDR3 profiling. TCRdb passed the reads through MiXCR, listing each CDR3 protein once. The table shows about 160,000 distinct CDR3 sequences, with 40% to 60% occurring only once. Broader study findings: No significant difference in CD8+ Simpson's diversity was found between patients and controls. Shared by patients and controls, 25 to 35 CD8+ CDR3s were abundant in patients.

Notes on this clonotype: Its target is unknown.

V was trimmed by 10 bases and J by 9 bases, leaving 16 bases between them. The CDR3 extends over 12 amino acids. Germline values: CDR1 LNHDA, CDR2 SQIVND (reference sequence). The V call is TRBV19, the J call TRBJ2-1; a possible D gene is TRBD2 (7 bases). Sequencing used sorted CD4+, CD8+, or CD8+CD57+ T cells (not recorded which) from PBMCs. The receptor was isolated from a human donor with aplastic anemia. CDR3 nucleotides: TGTGCCACCGGAGGGGGGGGACCTGAGCAGTTCTTC. This gives the protein CATGGGGPEQFF.